This TCR beta chain was obtained from a study of CD8 T cells in ankylosing spondylitis. As regards this clonotype: Antigen specificity is unknown.

Germline V gene sequence: CDR1 SGHRS, CDR2 YFSETQ. The CDR3 is 16 amino acids. Unmatched junction bases numbered 16, after V lost 5 bases and J lost 9 bases. The study's findings and limits: Made up of 7 to 9 highly homologous variants, a TCR beta motif appeared characteristic of ankylosing spondylitis blood. Earlier studies detected some motif variants in reactive arthritis synovial fluid and blood.

5'-RACE, quantitative and with molecular barcodes, yielded the TCR beta libraries. Each CDR3 protein gets one entry after TCRdb re-called the 5' RACE reads with MiXCR. The sample contains over 400,000 distinct CDR3 sequences, roughly 27% of which appear only once. The chain carries TRBV5-1 and TRBJ2-1; 8 positions match TRBD2. The sample taken for sequencing was blood, either unsorted or a sorted T cell fraction (not recorded which). The sequence derives from a male donor with ankylosing spondylitis. This CDR3 is CASRSTGTRGNSEQFF. The CDR3 DNA follows: TGCGCCAGCAGATCAACCGGGACTAGAGGGAATAGTGAGCAGTTCTTC.